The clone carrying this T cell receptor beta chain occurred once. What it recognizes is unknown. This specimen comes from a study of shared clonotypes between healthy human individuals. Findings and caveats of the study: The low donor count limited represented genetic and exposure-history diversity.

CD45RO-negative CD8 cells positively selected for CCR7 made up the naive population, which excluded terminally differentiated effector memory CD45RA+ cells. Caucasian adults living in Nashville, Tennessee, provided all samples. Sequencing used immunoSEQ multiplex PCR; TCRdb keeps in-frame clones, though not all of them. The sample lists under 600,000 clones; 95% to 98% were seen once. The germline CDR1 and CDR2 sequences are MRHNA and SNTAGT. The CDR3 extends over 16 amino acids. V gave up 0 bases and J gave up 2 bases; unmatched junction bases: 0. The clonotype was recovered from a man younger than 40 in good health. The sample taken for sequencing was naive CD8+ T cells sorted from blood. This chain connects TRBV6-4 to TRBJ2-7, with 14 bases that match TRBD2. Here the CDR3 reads CASSDSTSGRAYEQYF. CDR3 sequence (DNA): TGTGCCAGCAGTGACTCGACTAGCGGGAGGGCCTACGAGCAGTACTTC.